This paragraph covers one T cell receptor beta chain sequence. Its antigen is not yet known. No clone much larger than this one lies a single base away; base qualities are absent. The entry originates in a study of T cell changes during pregnancy in multiple sclerosis (dated by TCRdb to the late 2010s). In terms of the full investigation: The study looked at changes in the T cell repertoire across pregnancy in women with multiple sclerosis.

Cut back by 2 bases and 5 bases, the V and J ends lie 4 bases apart. The CDR3 spans 11 residues, from the cysteine through the phenylalanine. Only CDR3 DNA remains: 33 bases, in frame from the first base. Sequences DFQATT (CDR1) and SNEGSKA (CDR2) are obtained from the germline V gene (reference sequence). The receptor library was made with the immunoSEQ multiplex PCR assay. TCRdb took this table from immuneACCESS and kept in-frame rearrangements with V and J called. Such tables lack part of the clones; where checked against another copy, unresolved V genes explain under half of the gap, and the rest is unexplained. The sample data list roughly 110,000 clones, and around 92% of these were observed just once. Around 1.5% of the sample belongs to the ten largest clones.

This chain is built from TRBV20-1 and TRBJ2-1, with the D segment identity uncertain. The receptor comes from a female donor with multiple sclerosis, enrolled in a pregnancy study. The input for sequencing was peripheral blood, taken after pregnancy. The CDR3 reads CSARRDNEQFF. DNA sequence: TGCAGTGCTAGACGGGACAATGAGCAGTTCTTC.